This is a list of T cell receptor beta chains from one sample in a study of spatial heterogeneity in lung cancer. MiXCR, run by TCRdb on the 5' RACE reads, gives a single entry per CDR3 protein. The sample shows 45,000 to 50,000 distinct CDR3 sequences, 10% to 15% of them seen only once. This sample comprised PBMCs, obtained at follow-up. The receptors shown here come from a male donor with early-stage non-small cell lung cancer. Each CDR3 is given with its conserved first and last residue. A D gene is named only where the DNA matches it firmly. Some rows mark clone size as missing; the rest say once, few, many or name a class of expanded clone.

v_gene	len	d_gene	j_gene	abundance	CDR3aa
TRBV20-1	12	NA	TRBJ2-1	many	CSARDPYNEQFF
TRBV20-1	10	NA	TRBJ2-3	many	CSASGDTQYF
TRBV27	17	NA	TRBJ1-2	once	CASSTHSGRTDGRGYTF
TRBV7-2	12	NA	TRBJ2-7	NA	CASSSTTYEQYF
TRBV6-6	17	TRBD1	TRBJ2-2	NA	CASSPLTGAGDTGELFF
TRBV6-4	14	NA	TRBJ2-2	many	CASSAQTGLGELFF
TRBV19	13	NA	TRBJ1-2	few	CASSIAGIDGYTF
TRBV18	15	NA	TRBJ1-6	NA	CASSPGDPSNSPLHF
TRBV19	14	NA	TRBJ1-4	many	CASRYRSTNEKLFF
TRBV7-2	16	NA	TRBJ2-2	few	CASSASEGANTGELFF
TRBV6-5	13	NA	TRBJ1-2	NA	CASRQGPNYGYTF
TRBV5-1	16	TRBD2	TRBJ2-7	NA	CASSLSASGATYKQYF
TRBV20-1	13	TRBD2	TRBJ2-2	NA	CSAPSGATGELFF
TRBV18	16	NA	TRBJ1-5	NA	CASSPPPGGSNQPQHF
TRBV18	15	NA	TRBJ2-6	NA	CASSPRRSGANVLTF
TRBV7-8	11	NA	TRBJ2-7	many	CASSSLGEQYF
TRBV6-5	16	TRBD1	TRBJ1-6	few	CASSYSRDRLSTPLHF
TRBV6-2/TRBV6-3	13	NA	TRBJ2-5	few	CASSYSPNPATYF
TRBV7-9	13	NA	TRBJ2-5	NA	CASGLRRQETQYF
TRBV5-1	16	TRBD1	TRBJ2-7	NA	CASSRSRTGGNYEQYF
TRBV6-2/TRBV6-3	14	NA	TRBJ2-1	many	CASSSFGPDNEQFF
TRBV12-3/TRBV12-4	15	TRBD2	TRBJ2-2	many	CASSFASGSAGELFF
TRBV2	14	NA	TRBJ2-1	many	CASSGPGTYNEQFF
TRBV7-9	15	TRBD1	TRBJ2-3	NA	CASTTSGQGTDTQYF
TRBV20-1	16	NA	TRBJ2-1	few	CSARKAPGSWYNEQFF
TRBV6-2/TRBV6-3	15	TRBD1	TRBJ2-2	many	CASKIGTGDTGELFF
TRBV19	15	NA	TRBJ2-2	many	CASNELGVNTGELFF
TRBV7-2	14	NA	TRBJ2-5	few	CASSLSAQVETQYF
TRBV11-2	14	TRBD1	TRBJ2-2	NA	CASSVDRAVGELFF
TRBV7-2	13	NA	TRBJ2-7	many	CASSPEAGYEQYF
TRBV18	16	NA	TRBJ1-6	few	CASSPVANSYNSPLHF
TRBV6-2/TRBV6-3	14	NA	TRBJ2-7	few	CASSKTVYPYEQYF
TRBV25-1	10	NA	TRBJ2-3	few	CASSVDTQYF
TRBV4-3	17	NA	TRBJ1-2	many	CASSQDLGGQGSYGYTF
TRBV4-3	14	TRBD2	TRBJ2-7	many	CASSQAAGGYEQYF
TRBV6-5	14	NA	TRBJ1-1	many	CASSRLPRNTEAFF
TRBV6-2/TRBV6-3	15	TRBD1	TRBJ2-5	few	CASMLQGAGEETQYF
TRBV28	17	TRBD2	TRBJ2-5	few	CASSLSGGGVIARTQYF
TRBV18	13	NA	TRBJ1-1	many	CASSQTQNTEAFF
TRBV12-3/TRBV12-4	15	NA	TRBJ1-5	many	CASSFWGRGNQPQHF
TRBV11-2	12	TRBD1	TRBJ1-1	many	CASSHAGQKAFF